The 9 T cell receptor beta chains given below trace back to one sample, sequenced in a study of T-cell reconstitution after alpha-beta-depleted transplantation in children. Unique molecular identifiers featured in how the TCRbeta library was prepared. A single record per CDR3 protein comes from TCRdb applying MiXCR to the PCR reads. The sample has around 230,000 distinct CDR3 sequences, around a sixth seen once. The specimen was PBMCs, mostly from graft donor cells, collected 360 days after TCRalphabeta/CD19-depleted stem cell transplant. These receptors were obtained from a male patient between 2 and 10 years old who had a stem cell transplant for acute lymphoblastic leukemia, so the T cells may come from the graft donor.

This clonotype was observed a handful of times. The chain carries TRBV3-1 and TRBJ2-5; D is perhaps TRBD1 or TRBD2 (5 bases each). CDR1 is LGHDT, CDR2 YNNKEL, per germline (reference sequence). The CDR3 sequence is 13 residues long. V shed 5 bases and J shed 2 bases, with 9 bases lying between them. The CDR3 here is CASSSGLQETQYF. DNA for the CDR3: TGTGCCAGCAGCTCGGGGCTGCAAGAGACCCAGTACTTC.

This clonotype was seen many times. The chain recombines TRBV15 with TRBJ1-1, with D maybe TRBD1 (6 bases). V lost 4 bases, J lost 1 base, and 10 bases lay in between. This CDR3 is built from 14 residues. Germline assignment: CDR1 LNHNV and CDR2 YYDKDF (reference sequence). The CDR3 nucleotides read TGTGCCACCAGCATCTGGACAGCGAACACTGAAGCTTTCTTT. Residues: CATSIWTANTEAFF. The entire variable domain, with the rest obtained from reference TRBV15 and TRBJ1-1, is as follows: DAMVIQNPRYQVTQFGKPVTLSCSQTLNHNVMYWYQQKSSQAPKLLFHYYDKDFNNEADTPDNFQSRRPNTSFCFLDIRSPGLGDTAMYLCATSIWTANTEAFFGQGTRLTVV.

This clonotype was detected a few times. The genes are TRBV4-2 and TRBJ2-7, with TRBD2 as a possible D gene (6 bases). Germline-derived CDR1 and CDR2 are LGHNA and YNFKEQ. The V and J ends lost 4 bases and 3 bases respectively, with 10 bases between them. The CDR3 extends over 13 amino acids. The CDR3 region is CASSREVFYEQYF. The CDR3 region has the DNA TGTGCCAGCAGCCGGGAGGTTTTCTACGAGCAGTACTTC.

There are a few counts of this clonotype. The chain combines TRBV10-3 with TRBJ2-5; TRBD2 matches at 7 bases. This CDR3 spans 14 amino acids. V shed 5 bases and J 2 bases; nucleotides not matched to a gene: 5. From germline, CDR1 is ENHRY and CDR2 SYGVKD. CDR3 nucleotide sequence: TGTGCCATCAGTCTCGGCGGGGGACAAGAGACCCAGTACTTC. Its translation: CAISLGGGQETQYF.

As concerns this clonotype: This could be a read error, since a much larger clone is one nucleotide away. Likely a read error: the CDR3 ends without its conserved phenylalanine or tryptophan. The chain has TRBV5-1 and TRBJ2-1, with 7 bases that match TRBD2. CDR3 length: 13 residues. V was clipped by 4 bases and J by 6 bases; unmatched bases: 4. Germline CDR1 reads SGHRS; CDR2 reads YFSETQ. The DNA of the CDR3 is TGCGCCAGCAGCCTAGGACTAGTCAATGAGCAGTTCTAC. Its translation is CASSLGLVNEQFY.

The rearrangement uses TRBV12-3 or TRBV12-4 and TRBJ2-6, with D hard to call. Trimming cost V 7 bases and J 0 bases, with 10 bases left between them. This CDR3 has 15 amino acids. The CDR3 DNA sequence: TGTGCCAGCACGCGTAGGGTCTCTGGGGCCAACGTCCTGACTTTC. Encoded protein: CASTRRVSGANVLTF.

V is TRBV1 and J is TRBJ1-2. TRBV1 is designated a pseudogene. The CDR3 runs to 11 residues. CDR3 bases: TGCACCAGCAGCCGGGAGAATGGCTACACCTTC. This encodes CTSSRENGYTF.

This clonotype has more than one count but fewer than ten. The genes are TRBV5-5 and TRBJ2-2; 8 bases agree with TRBD1. Trimming at V came to 1 base and at J to 6 bases, leaving 2 bases not matched to a gene. This CDR3 is built from 14 residues. Germline assignment: CDR1 SGHKS and CDR2 YYEKEE (reference sequence). This CDR3 reads CASSLTTGAGELFF. The CDR3 DNA follows: TGTGCCAGCAGCTTGACGACAGGGGCCGGGGAGCTGTTTTTT.

This clonotype came up many times. The chain has TRBV20-1 and TRBJ2-3; D is unclear. Germline V gives CDR1 DFQATT, CDR2 SNEGSKA (reference sequence). With 2 bases removed from V and 6 bases from J, the gap between germline ends came to 6 bases. This CDR3 is 11 amino acids long. CDR3 coding DNA: TGCAGTGCTAGATTCCCCGATACGCAGTATTTT. Protein product: CSARFPDTQYF.